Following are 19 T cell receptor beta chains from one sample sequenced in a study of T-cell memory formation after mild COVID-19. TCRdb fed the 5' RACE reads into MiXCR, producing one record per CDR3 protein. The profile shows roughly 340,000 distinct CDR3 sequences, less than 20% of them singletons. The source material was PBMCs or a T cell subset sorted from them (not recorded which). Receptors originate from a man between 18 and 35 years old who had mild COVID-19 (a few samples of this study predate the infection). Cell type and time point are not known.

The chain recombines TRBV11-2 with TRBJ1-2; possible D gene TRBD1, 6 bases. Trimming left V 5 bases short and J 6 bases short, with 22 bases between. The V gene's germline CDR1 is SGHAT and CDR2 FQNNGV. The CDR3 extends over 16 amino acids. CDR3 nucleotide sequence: TGTGCCAGCAGCAATATACAGGGTTCCTCTTTCGATGGCTACACCTTC. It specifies CASSNIQGSSFDGYTF.

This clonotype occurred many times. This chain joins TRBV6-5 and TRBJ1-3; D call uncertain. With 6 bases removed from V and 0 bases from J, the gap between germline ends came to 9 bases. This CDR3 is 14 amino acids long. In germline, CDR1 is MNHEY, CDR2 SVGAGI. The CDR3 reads CASSGGTSGNTIYF. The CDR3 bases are TGTGCCAGCAGCGGAGGAACCTCTGGAAACACCATATATTTT.

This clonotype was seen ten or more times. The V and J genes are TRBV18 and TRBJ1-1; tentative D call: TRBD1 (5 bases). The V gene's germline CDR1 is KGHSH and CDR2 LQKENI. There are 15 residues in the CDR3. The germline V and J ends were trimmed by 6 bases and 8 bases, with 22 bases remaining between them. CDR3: CASSRQGTGTLEAFF. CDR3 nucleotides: TGTGCCAGCTCCCGGCAGGGAACCGGTACCCTGGAAGCTTTCTTT.

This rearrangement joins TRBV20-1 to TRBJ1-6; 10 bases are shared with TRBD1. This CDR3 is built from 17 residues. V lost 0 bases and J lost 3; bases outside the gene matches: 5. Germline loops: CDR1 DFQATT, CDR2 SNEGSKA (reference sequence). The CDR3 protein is CSARDPDRGFYNSPLHF. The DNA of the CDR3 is TGCAGTGCTAGAGATCCGGACAGGGGGTTCTATAATTCACCCCTCCACTTT.

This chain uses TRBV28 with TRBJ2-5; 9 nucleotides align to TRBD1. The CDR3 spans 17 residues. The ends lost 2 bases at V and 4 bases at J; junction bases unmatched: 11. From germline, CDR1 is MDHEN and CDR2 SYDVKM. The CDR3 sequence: CASSLPSGTGLGETQYF. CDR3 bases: TGTGCCAGCAGTTTACCCTCCGGGACAGGGTTGGGAGAGACCCAGTACTTC.

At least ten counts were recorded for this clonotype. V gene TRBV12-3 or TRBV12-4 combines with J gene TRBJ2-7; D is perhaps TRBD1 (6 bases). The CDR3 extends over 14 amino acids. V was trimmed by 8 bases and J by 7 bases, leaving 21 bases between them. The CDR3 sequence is CASRASGTWQEQYF. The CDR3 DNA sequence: TGTGCCAGCCGTGCATCAGGGACATGGCAAGAGCAGTACTTC.

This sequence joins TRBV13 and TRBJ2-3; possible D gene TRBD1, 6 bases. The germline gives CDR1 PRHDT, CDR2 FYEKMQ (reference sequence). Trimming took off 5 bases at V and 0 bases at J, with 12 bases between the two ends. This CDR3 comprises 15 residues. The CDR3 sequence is CASSRGQSSTDTQYF. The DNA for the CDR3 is TGTGCCAGCAGCCGAGGACAGTCTAGCACAGATACGCAGTATTTT.

The CDR3 DNA reads as TGCGCCAGCAGCAGAGGCTCGACAGGGGACTATGGCTACACCTTC. This encodes CASSRGSTGDYGYTF. J is TRBJ1-2 and V is TRBV5-1; 8 bases map to TRBD1. V shed 4 bases, J shed 3 bases, and the junction held 8 bases outside the gene matches. The CDR3 contains 15 residues. Germline V gene sequence: CDR1 SGHRS, CDR2 YFSETQ.

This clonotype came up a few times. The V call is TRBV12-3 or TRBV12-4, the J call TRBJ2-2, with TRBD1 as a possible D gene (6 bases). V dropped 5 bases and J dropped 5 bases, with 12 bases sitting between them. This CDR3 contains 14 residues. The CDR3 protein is CASSQSTGTGELFF. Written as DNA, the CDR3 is TGTGCCAGCAGTCAATCTACAGGGACCGGGGAGCTGTTTTTT.

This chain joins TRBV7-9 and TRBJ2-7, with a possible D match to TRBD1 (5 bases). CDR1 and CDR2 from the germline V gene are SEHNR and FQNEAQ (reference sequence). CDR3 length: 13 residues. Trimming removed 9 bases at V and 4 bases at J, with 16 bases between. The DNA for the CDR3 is TGTGCCAGTTCCCCGGCCAGGGATTACGAGCAGTACTTC. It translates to CASSPARDYEQYF.

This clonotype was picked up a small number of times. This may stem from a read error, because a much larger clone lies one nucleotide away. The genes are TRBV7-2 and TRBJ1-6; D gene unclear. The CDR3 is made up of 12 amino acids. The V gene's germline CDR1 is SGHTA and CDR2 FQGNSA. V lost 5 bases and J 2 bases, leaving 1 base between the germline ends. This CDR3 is CASSTYNSPLHF. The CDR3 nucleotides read TGTGCCAGCAGCACCTATAATTCACCCCTCCACTTT.

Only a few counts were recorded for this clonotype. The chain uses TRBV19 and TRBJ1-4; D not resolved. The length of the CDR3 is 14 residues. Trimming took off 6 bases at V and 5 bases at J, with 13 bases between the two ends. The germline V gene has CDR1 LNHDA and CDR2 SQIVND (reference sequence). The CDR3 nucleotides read TGTGCCAGTAGCCCTTTTGACGGAAATGAAAAACTGTTTTTT. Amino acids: CASSPFDGNEKLFF.

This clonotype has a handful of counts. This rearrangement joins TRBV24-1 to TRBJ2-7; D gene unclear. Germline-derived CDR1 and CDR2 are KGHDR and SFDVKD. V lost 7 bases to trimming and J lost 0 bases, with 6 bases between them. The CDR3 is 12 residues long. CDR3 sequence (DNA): TGTGCCACCAGCCCCGGCTCCTACGAGCAGTACGTC. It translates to CATSPGSYEQYV.

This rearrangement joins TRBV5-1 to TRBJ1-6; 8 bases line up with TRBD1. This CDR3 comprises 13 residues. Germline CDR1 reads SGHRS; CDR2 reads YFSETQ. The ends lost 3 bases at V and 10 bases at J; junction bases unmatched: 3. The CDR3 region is CASSSDRGSPLHF. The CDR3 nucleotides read TGCGCCAGCAGCTCCGACAGGGGCTCACCCCTCCACTTT.

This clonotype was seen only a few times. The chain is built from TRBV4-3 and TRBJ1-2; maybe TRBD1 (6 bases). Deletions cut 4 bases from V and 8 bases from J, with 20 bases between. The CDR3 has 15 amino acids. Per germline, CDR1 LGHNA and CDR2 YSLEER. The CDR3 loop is CASSPQEDRLGGYTF. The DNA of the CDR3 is TGCGCCAGCAGCCCCCAAGAGGACAGACTGGGGGGCTACACCTTC.

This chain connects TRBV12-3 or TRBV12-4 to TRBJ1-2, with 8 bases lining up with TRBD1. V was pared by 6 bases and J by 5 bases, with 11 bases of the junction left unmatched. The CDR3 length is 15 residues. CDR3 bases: TGTGCCAGCAGCCGCCGACGACAGGGGAAATATGGCTACACCTTC. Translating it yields CASSRRRQGKYGYTF.

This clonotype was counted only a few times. The CDR3 reads CASSLGGQGGEKLFF. The CDR3 DNA follows: TGTGCCAGCAGCTTAGGGGGACAGGGTGGTGAAAAACTGTTTTTT. The rearrangement joins TRBV7-2 to TRBJ1-4; TRBD1 aligns across 9 bases. The CDR3 extends over 15 amino acids. Germline values: CDR1 SGHTA, CDR2 FQGNSA. J gave up 7 bases and V 1 base, and 4 bases lay outside the gene matches.

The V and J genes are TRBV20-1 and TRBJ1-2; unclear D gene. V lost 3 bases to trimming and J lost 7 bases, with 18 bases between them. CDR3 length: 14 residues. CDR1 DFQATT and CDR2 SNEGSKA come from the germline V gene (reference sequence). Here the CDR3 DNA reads TGCAGTGCTAGTTTCGGAGCGTCCGCTGGTGGCTACACCTTC. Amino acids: CSASFGASAGGYTF.

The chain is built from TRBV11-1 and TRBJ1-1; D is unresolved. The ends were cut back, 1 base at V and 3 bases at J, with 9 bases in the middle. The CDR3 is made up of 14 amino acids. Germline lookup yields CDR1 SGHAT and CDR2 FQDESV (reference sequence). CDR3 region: CASSLVQGHTEAFF. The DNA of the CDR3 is TGTGCCAGCAGCTTAGTCCAAGGGCACACTGAAGCTTTCTTT.